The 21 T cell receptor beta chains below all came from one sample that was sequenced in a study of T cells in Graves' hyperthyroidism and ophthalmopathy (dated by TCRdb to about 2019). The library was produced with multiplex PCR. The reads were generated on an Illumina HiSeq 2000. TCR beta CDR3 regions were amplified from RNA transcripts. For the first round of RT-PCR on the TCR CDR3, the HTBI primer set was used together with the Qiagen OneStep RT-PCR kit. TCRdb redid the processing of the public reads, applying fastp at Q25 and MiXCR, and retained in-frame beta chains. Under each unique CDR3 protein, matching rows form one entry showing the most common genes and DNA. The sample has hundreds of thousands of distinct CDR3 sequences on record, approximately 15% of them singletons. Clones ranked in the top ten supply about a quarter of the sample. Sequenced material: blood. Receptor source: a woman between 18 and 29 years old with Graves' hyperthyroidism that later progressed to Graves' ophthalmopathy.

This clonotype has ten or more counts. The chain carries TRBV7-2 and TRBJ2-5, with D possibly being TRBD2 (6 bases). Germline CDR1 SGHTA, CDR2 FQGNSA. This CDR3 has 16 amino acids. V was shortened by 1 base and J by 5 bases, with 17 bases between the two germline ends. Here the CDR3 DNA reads TGTGCCAGCAGCTTAGTGGGCCATAGGGCGGGGGAGACCCAGTACTTC. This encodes CASSLVGHRAGETQYF.

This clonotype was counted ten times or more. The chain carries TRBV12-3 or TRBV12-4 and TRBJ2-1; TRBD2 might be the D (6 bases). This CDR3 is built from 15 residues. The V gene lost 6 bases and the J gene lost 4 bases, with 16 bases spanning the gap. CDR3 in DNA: TGTGCCAGCAGACAAAGCGGAGGGGAGTACAATGAGCAGTTCTTC. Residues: CASRQSGGEYNEQFF.

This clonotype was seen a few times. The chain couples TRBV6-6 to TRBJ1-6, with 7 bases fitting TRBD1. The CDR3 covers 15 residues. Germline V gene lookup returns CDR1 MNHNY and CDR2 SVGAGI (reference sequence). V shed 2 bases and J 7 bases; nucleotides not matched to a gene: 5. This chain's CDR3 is CASSYGDSRNSPLHF. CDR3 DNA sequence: TGTGCCAGCAGTTACGGGGACAGTCGGAATTCACCCCTCCACTTT.

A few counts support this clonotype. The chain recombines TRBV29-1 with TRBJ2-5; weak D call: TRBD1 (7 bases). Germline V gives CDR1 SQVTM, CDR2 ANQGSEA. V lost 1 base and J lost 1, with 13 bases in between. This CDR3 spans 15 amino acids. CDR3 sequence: CSVEGRGAFQETQYF. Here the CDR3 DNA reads TGCAGCGTTGAAGGCAGGGGGGCCTTCCAAGAGACCCAGTACTTC.

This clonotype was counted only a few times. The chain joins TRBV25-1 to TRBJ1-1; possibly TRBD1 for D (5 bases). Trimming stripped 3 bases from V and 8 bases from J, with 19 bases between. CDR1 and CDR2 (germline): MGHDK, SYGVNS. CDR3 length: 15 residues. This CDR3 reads CASSEPGTSDIEAFF. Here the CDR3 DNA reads TGTGCCAGCAGTGAGCCCGGGACCTCGGACATAGAAGCTTTCTTT.

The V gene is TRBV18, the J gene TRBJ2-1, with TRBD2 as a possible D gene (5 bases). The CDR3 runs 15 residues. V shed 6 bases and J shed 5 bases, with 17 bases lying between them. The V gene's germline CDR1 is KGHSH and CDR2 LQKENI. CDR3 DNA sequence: TGTGCCAGCTCCCCGGGAACTGGAACGAACAATGAGCAGTTCTTC. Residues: CASSPGTGTNNEQFF.

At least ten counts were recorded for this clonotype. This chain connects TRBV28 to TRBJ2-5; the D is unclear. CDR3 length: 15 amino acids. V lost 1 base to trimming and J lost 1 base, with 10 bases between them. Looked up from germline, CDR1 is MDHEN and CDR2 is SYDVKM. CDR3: CASSLFVSSQETQYF. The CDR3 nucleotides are TGTGCCAGCAGTTTATTCGTCAGCAGCCAAGAGACCCAGTACTTC.

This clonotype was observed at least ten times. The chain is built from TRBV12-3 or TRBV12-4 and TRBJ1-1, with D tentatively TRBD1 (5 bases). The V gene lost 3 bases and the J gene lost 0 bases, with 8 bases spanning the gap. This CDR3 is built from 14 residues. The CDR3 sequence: CASSLGPVNTEAFF. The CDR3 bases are TGTGCCAGCAGTTTGGGACCGGTGAACACTGAAGCTTTCTTT.

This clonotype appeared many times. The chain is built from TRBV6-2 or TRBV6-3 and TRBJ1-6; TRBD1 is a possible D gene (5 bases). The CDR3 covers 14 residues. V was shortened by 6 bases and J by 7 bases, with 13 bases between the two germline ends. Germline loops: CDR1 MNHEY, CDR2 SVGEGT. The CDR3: CASRTAPGNSPLHF. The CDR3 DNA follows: TGTGCCAGCAGGACAGCTCCCGGGAATTCACCCCTCCACTTT.

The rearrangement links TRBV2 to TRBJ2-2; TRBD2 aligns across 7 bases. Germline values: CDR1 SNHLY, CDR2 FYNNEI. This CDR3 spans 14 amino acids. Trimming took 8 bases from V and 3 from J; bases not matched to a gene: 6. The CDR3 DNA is TGTGCCAGCTGTCAGCGGGGTGACACCGGGGAGCTGTTTTTT. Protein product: CASCQRGDTGELFF.

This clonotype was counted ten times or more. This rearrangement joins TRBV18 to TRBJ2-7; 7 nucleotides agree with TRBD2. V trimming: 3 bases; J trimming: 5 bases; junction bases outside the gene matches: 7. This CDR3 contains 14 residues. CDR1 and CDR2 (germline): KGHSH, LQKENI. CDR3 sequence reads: CASSPGGGFDEQYF. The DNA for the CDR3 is TGTGCCAGCTCACCCGGGGGAGGGTTCGACGAGCAGTACTTC.

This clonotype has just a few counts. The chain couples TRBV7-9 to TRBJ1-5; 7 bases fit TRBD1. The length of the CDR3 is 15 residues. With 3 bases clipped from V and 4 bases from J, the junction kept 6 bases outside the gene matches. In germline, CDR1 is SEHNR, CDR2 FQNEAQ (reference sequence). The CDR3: CASSLYAGGNQPQHF. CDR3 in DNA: TGTGCCAGCAGCTTGTATGCAGGGGGTAATCAGCCCCAGCATTTT.

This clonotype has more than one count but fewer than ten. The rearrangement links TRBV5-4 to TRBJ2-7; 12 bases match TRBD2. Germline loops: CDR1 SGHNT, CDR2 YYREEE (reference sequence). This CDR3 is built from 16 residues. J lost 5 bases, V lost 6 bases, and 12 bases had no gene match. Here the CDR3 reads CASTLGGTSGPDEQYF. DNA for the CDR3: TGTGCCAGCACCCTTGGAGGGACTAGCGGGCCGGACGAGCAGTACTTC.

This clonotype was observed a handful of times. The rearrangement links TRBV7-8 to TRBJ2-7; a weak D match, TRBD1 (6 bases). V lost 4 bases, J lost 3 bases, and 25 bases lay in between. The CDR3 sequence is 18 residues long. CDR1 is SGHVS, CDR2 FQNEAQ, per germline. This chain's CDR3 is CASSYRHLNRVANYEQYF. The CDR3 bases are TGTGCCAGCAGCTACAGACACCTTAACAGGGTTGCGAACTACGAGCAGTACTTC.

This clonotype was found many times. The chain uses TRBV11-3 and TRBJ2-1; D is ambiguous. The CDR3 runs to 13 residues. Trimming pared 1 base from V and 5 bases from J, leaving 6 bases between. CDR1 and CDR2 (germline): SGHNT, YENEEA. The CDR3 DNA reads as TGTGCCAGCAGCTTAGCCACCGACAATGAGCAGTTCTTC. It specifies CASSLATDNEQFF.

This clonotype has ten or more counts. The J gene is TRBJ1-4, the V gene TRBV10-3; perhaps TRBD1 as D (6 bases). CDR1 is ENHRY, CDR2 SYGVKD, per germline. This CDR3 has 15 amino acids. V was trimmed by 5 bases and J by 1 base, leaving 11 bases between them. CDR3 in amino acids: CAISSGVGTNEKLFF. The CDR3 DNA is TGTGCCATCAGTTCAGGGGTCGGAACTAATGAAAAACTGTTTTTT.

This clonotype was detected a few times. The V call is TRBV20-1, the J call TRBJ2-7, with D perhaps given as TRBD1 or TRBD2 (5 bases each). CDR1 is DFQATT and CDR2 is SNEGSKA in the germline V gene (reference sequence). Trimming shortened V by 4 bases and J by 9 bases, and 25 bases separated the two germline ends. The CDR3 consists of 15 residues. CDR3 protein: CSAKEEGDRPSRQYF. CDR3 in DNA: TGCAGTGCTAAGGAGGAAGGGGACCGACCCTCACGGCAGTACTTC.

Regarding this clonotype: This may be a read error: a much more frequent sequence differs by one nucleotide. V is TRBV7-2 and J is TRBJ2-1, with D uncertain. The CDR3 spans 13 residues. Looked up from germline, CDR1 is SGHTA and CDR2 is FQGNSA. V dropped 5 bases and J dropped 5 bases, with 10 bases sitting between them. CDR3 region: CASSPAANNEQFF. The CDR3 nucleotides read TGTGCCAGCAGCCCAGCAGCGAACAATGAGCAGTTCTTC.

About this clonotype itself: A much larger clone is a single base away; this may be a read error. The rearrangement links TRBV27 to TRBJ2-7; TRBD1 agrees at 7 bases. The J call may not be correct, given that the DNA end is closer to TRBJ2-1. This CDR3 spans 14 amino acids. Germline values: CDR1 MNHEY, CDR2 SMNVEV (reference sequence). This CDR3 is CASSNRDSTYEQFF. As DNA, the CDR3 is TGTGCCAGCAGCAACCGGGACAGCACCTACGAGCAGTTCTTC.

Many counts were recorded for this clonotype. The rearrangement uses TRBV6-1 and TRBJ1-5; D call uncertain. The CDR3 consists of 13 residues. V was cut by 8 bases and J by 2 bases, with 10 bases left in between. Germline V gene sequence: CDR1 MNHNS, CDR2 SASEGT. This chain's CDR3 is CASGQEGNQPQHF. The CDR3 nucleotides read TGTGCCAGCGGCCAAGAGGGCAATCAGCCCCAGCATTTT.

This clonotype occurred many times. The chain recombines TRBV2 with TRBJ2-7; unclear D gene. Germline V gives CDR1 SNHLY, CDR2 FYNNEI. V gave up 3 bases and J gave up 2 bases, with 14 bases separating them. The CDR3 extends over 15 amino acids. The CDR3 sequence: CASSEDPRRTYEQYF. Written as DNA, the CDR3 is TGTGCCAGCAGTGAGGACCCCCGGCGGACCTACGAGCAGTACTTC.